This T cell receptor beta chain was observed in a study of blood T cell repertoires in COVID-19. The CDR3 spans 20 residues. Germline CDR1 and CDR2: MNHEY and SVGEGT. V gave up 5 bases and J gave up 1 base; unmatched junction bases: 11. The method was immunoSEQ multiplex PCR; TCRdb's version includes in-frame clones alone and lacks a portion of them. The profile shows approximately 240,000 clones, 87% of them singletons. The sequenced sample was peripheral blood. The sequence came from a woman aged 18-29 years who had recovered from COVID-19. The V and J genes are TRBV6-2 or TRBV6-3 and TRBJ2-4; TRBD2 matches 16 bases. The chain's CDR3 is CASSPRPGLAGGGAKNIQYF. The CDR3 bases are TGTGCCAGCAGTCCCCGTCCGGGACTAGCGGGAGGGGGGGCCAAAAACATTCAGTACTTC.